This record covers a single T cell receptor (beta chain). This specimen comes from a study of blood T cell repertoires in COVID-19. The wider study: PBMCs, B-cell-depleted T cells, or T cells provided the cDNA or gDNA that made up the material.

Authors' analysis steps: Amplified reference gene primers provided the basis for estimating nucleated cell counts. Here immunoSEQ multiplex PCR was the method, and the copy in TCRdb shows in-frame clones only, minus some. V and J calls and clone size are as listed in that table; D and trimming were resolved from the DNA. This sample has a few hundred thousand clones, with around 87% found just once. CDR3 length equals 13 residues. The sample taken for sequencing was peripheral blood. This receptor was identified in a young man with active or convalescent COVID-19. V is TRBV21-1 and J is TRBJ1-2; the table's D gene call, TRBD1, was not cross checked with the DNA. TRBV21-1 is labeled a pseudogene. This chain's CDR3 is CASSTLRKNGYTF. The CDR3 bases are TGTGCCAGCAGCACTCTCAGGAAGAATGGCTACACCTTC.